A single sample gave rise to the 26 T cell receptor beta chains below, sequenced in a study of T cell repertoires in cytomegalovirus infection. TCRdb reprocessed the reads via MiXCR and lists one record per CDR3 protein. The sample shows approximately 320,000 distinct CDR3 sequences, more than 8% of them seen only once. The specimen was PBMCs. These receptors were obtained from a human donor in good health (CMV status not recorded). Some clones in this sample may be carry-over from other donors' samples.

Only a few counts were recorded for this clonotype. The rearrangement links TRBV12-3 or TRBV12-4 to TRBJ2-3; 9 bases are shared with TRBD1. Trimming took 5 bases from V and 5 from J; bases not matched to a gene: 2. This CDR3 comprises 13 residues. The CDR3 DNA reads TGTGCCAGCAGTCGGGACAGGGAAGATACGCAGTATTTT. It translates to CASSRDREDTQYF.

This clonotype was seen many times. The V gene is TRBV20-1, the J gene TRBJ2-5; 8 bases match TRBD2. Germline trimming cut 6 bases from V and 2 bases from J; bases unmatched to any gene: 2. In germline, CDR1 is DFQATT, CDR2 SNEGSKA (reference sequence). This CDR3 spans 12 amino acids. The CDR3 loop reads CSASGGQETQYF. CDR3 coding DNA: TGCAGTGCCAGCGGGGGACAAGAGACCCAGTACTTC.

This clonotype occurred many times. The CDR3 sequence is CASSLKTTGVGEQFF. DNA of the CDR3: TGTGCCAGCAGCTTAAAAACCACGGGGGTCGGTGAGCAGTTCTTC. This chain connects TRBV7-2 to TRBJ2-1, with D perhaps matching TRBD2 (6 bases). Germline V gene data show CDR1 as SGHTA and CDR2 as FQGNSA. V lost 2 bases and J 9 bases, leaving 17 bases between the germline ends. This CDR3 has 15 residues.

The genes are TRBV7-8 and TRBJ1-2; D perhaps matches TRBD1 (6 bases). With 2 bases removed from V and 4 bases from J, the gap between germline ends came to 14 bases. Germline V CDR1 and CDR2: SGHVS, FQNEAQ. The CDR3 is 15 residues long. CDR3 loop: CASSLRVGAGYGYTF. In DNA form, the CDR3 reads TGTGCCAGCAGCTTAAGAGTGGGGGCTGGCTATGGCTACACCTTC.

This chain links TRBV7-2 with TRBJ1-5, with 9 bases identical to TRBD1. This CDR3 has 14 amino acids. Germline values: CDR1 SGHTA, CDR2 FQGNSA. J gave up 10 bases and V 3 bases, and 7 bases lay outside the gene matches. CDR3 residues: CASSLGQGFYPQHF. The CDR3 coding sequence is TGTGCCAGCAGCTTGGGACAGGGATTTTATCCCCAGCATTTT.

The chain carries TRBV28 and TRBJ2-1; TRBD2 is a possible D gene (6 bases). The CDR3 spans 10 residues. V was cut by 6 bases and J by 9 bases, with 6 bases left in between. From germline, CDR1 is MDHEN and CDR2 SYDVKM. The CDR3, as DNA: TGTGCCAGCAGGCGGGGTGAGCAGTTCTTC. Its translation: CASRRGEQFF.

This clonotype was observed at least ten times. The chain carries TRBV7-2 and TRBJ2-1, with D possibly being TRBD2 (5 bases). Trimming pared 8 bases from V and 0 bases from J, leaving 14 bases between. Germline CDR1 SGHTA, CDR2 FQGNSA. The CDR3 loop spans 15 amino acids. The CDR3 coding sequence is TGTGCCAGCGGTGAGCGGAGAAACTCCTACAATGAGCAGTTCTTC. As protein: CASGERRNSYNEQFF.

J is TRBJ1-3 and V is TRBV28; D ambiguous. The CDR3 contains 14 residues. Germline V gene sequence: CDR1 MDHEN, CDR2 SYDVKM. With 7 bases removed from V and 2 bases from J, the gap between germline ends came to 12 bases. CDR3 sequence (DNA): TGTGCCAGCACCAAAATCGCAACTGGAAACACCATATATTTT. Translated, it gives CASTKIATGNTIYF.

The chain recombines TRBV12-3 or TRBV12-4 with TRBJ1-2; the match to TRBD1 covers 7 bases. This CDR3 has 13 amino acids. V trimming: 9 bases; J trimming: 0 bases; junction bases outside the gene matches: 4. In nucleotides, the CDR3 is TGTGCCAGTGGAGGGACAGCTAACTATGGCTACACCTTC. Translated: CASGGTANYGYTF.

Remarks on this clonotype: This may come from a read error, since a much larger clone is one base off. The chain joins TRBV7-2 to TRBJ1-2; D not resolved. The CDR3 covers 12 residues. The germline V gene has CDR1 SGHTA and CDR2 FQGNSA. For the CDR3, the DNA is TGTGCCACCAGCCGTACTAACTATGGCTACACCTTC. It yields the protein CATSRTNYGYTF. Complete variable domain (other parts from reference TRBV7-2 and TRBJ1-2): GAGVSQSPSNKVTEKGKDVELRCDPISGHTALYWYRQSLGQGLEFLIYFQGNSAPDKSGLPSDRFSAERTGGSVSTLTIQRTQQEDSAVYLCATSRTNYGYTFGSGTRLTVV.

This clonotype has more than one count but fewer than ten. J is TRBJ2-3 and V is TRBV11-2; D call uncertain. V dropped 0 bases and J dropped 1 base, with 11 bases sitting between them. The CDR3 covers 16 residues. Germline loops: CDR1 SGHAT, CDR2 FQNNGV. CDR3 sequence (DNA): TGTGCCAGCAGCTTAGAGGTAGCCGTGGGCACAGATACGCAGTATTTT. As protein: CASSLEVAVGTDTQYF.

Many counts were recorded for this clonotype. V usage is TRBV19 and J usage is TRBJ1-1, with 9 bases fitting TRBD1. The V and J ends lost 5 bases and 1 base, in that order; junction bases with no gene match: 8. CDR3 length equals 16 residues. Germline values: CDR1 LNHDA, CDR2 SQIVND (reference sequence). The CDR3 spells CASSEGTGRKNTEAFF. The DNA of the CDR3 is TGTGCCAGTAGTGAAGGGACAGGGCGGAAGAACACTGAAGCTTTCTTT.

The chain is built from TRBV19 and TRBJ1-2; D remains ambiguous. Trimming stripped 7 bases from V and 2 bases from J, with 8 bases between. Germline lookup yields CDR1 LNHDA and CDR2 SQIVND (reference sequence). This CDR3 contains 12 residues. The CDR3 loop is CASKPGNYGYTF. In DNA form, the CDR3 reads TGTGCCAGTAAGCCGGGGAACTATGGCTACACCTTC.

J is TRBJ2-2 and V is TRBV13, with 8 bases fitting TRBD1. CDR1 and CDR2 (germline): PRHDT, FYEKMQ (reference sequence). The CDR3 extends over 18 amino acids. V was pared by 2 bases and J by 2 bases, with 10 bases of the junction left unmatched. CDR3 sequence reads: CASSLLYGQGDNTGELFF. The CDR3 DNA sequence: TGTGCCAGCAGCTTACTTTATGGACAGGGAGACAACACCGGGGAGCTGTTTTTT.

This clonotype came up a few times. The chain couples TRBV15 to TRBJ2-7; the D gene is possibly TRBD2 (5 bases). Trimming took 0 bases from V and 2 from J, leaving 17 bases between them. The CDR3 extends over 17 amino acids. The germline V gene encodes CDR1 LNHNV and CDR2 YYDKDF (reference sequence). CDR3 in amino acids: CATSRESFGRRAYEQYF. In nucleotides, the CDR3 is TGTGCCACCAGCAGAGAAAGCTTCGGTCGGCGGGCCTACGAGCAGTACTTC.

The chain links TRBV7-2 to TRBJ1-1; tentative D call: TRBD1 (6 bases). The germline V gene encodes CDR1 SGHTA and CDR2 FQGNSA. V was shortened by 4 bases and J by 10 bases, with 19 bases between the two germline ends. The CDR3 covers 14 residues. CDR3 nucleotides: TGTGCCAGCAGCTCTGACGGGACACCCGGGGGAGCTTTCTTT. Protein: CASSSDGTPGGAFF.

This clonotype was seen at least ten times. The chain carries TRBV7-9 and TRBJ2-1; D is uncertain. The CDR3 spans 12 residues. The V end was cut by 3 bases, the J end by 6 bases, with 6 bases between. CDR1 and CDR2 from the germline V gene are SEHNR and FQNEAQ (reference sequence). The CDR3 bases are TGTGCCAGCAGCTTTATGGGCAATGAGCAGTTCTTC. It yields the protein CASSFMGNEQFF.

This sequence joins TRBV27 and TRBJ2-3; TRBD2 aligns across 10 bases. CDR1 is MNHEY and CDR2 is SMNVEV in the germline V gene (reference sequence). The CDR3 length is 16 residues. V was pared by 5 bases and J by 3 bases, with 8 bases of the junction left unmatched. For the CDR3, the DNA is TGTGCCAGCAGTCCGACCCTTAGCGGGGGGACAGATACGCAGTATTTT. Translation gives CASSPTLSGGTDTQYF.

This clonotype has only a few counts. The V call is TRBV20-1, the J call TRBJ2-7; 7 nucleotides match TRBD1. V shed 5 bases and J 1 base; nucleotides not matched to a gene: 11. There are 15 residues in the CDR3. Germline CDR1 DFQATT, CDR2 SNEGSKA (reference sequence). CDR3 sequence (DNA): TGCAGTGCTCGCCCCCCGGACAGGCCATCCTACGAGCAGTACTTC. Translated: CSARPPDRPSYEQYF.

In this sample, this clonotype turned up many times. This chain joins TRBV28 and TRBJ1-2, with D possibly being TRBD1 (5 bases). The germline CDR1 and CDR2 sequences are MDHEN and SYDVKM. The CDR3 runs 12 residues. V gave up 6 bases and J gave up 8 bases, with 13 bases separating them. The CDR3 here is CASSLGGEGYTF. CDR3 bases: TGTGCCAGCAGCCTCGGGGGGGAGGGCTACACCTTC.

Only a few counts were recorded for this clonotype. CDR3 amino acids: CASRHRGNSPLHF. The CDR3 region has the DNA TGTGCCAGCAGACACAGGGGGAATTCACCCCTCCACTTT. The chain has TRBV6-2 or TRBV6-3 and TRBJ1-6; the match to TRBD1 covers 8 bases. CDR1 and CDR2 (germline): MNHEY, SVGEGT. V shed 6 bases, J shed 7 bases, and the junction held 2 bases outside the gene matches. The CDR3 covers 13 residues.

The rearrangement links TRBV6-5 to TRBJ1-3, with TRBD1 as a possible D gene (6 bases). The CDR3 consists of 16 residues. Germline V gene data show CDR1 as MNHEY and CDR2 as SVGAGI. Trimming left V 6 bases short and J 0 bases short, with 15 bases between. The CDR3 sequence is CASRSPGTSSGNTIYF. Written as DNA, the CDR3 is TGTGCCAGCAGGTCCCCGGGGACAAGCTCTGGAAACACCATATATTTT.

This clonotype was detected many times. The chain has TRBV7-3 and TRBJ1-2; no clear D. Germline values: CDR1 SGHTA, CDR2 FQGTGA. V gave up 5 bases and J gave up 3 bases, with 16 bases separating them. This CDR3 region has 15 residues. Here the CDR3 reads CASSPGPRSHYGYTF. The CDR3 bases are TGTGCCAGCAGCCCCGGTCCTCGGAGTCACTATGGCTACACCTTC.

This chain connects TRBV28 to TRBJ2-1; either TRBD1 or TRBD2 may fit D (5 bases each). The germline gives CDR1 MDHEN, CDR2 SYDVKM. The germline V and J ends were trimmed by 5 bases and 5 bases, with 16 bases remaining between them. CDR3 length: 15 residues. Here the CDR3 DNA reads TGTGCCAGCAGTCCCGGGACGCTGGTTGACAATGAGCAGTTCTTC. This gives the protein CASSPGTLVDNEQFF.

This clonotype was seen many times. The chain has TRBV6-5 and TRBJ2-1; TRBD1 aligns across 11 bases. With 0 bases clipped from V and 2 bases from J, the junction kept 3 bases outside the gene matches. Germline-derived CDR1 and CDR2 are MNHEY and SVGAGI. This CDR3 contains 17 residues. This CDR3 is CASSYSWTGGAYNEQFF. The CDR3 coding sequence is TGTGCCAGCAGTTACTCCTGGACAGGGGGCGCCTACAATGAGCAGTTCTTC.

This clonotype was picked up many times. The V and J genes are TRBV7-8 and TRBJ2-3; 9 bases align to TRBD1. V gave up 1 base and J gave up 4 bases; unmatched junction bases: 6. The CDR3 is made up of 16 amino acids. The germline gives CDR1 SGHVS, CDR2 FQNEAQ. For the CDR3, the DNA is TGTGCCAGCAGCTTAGTGAACAGGGGGCTAGCAGATACGCAGTATTTT. Protein sequence: CASSLVNRGLADTQYF.